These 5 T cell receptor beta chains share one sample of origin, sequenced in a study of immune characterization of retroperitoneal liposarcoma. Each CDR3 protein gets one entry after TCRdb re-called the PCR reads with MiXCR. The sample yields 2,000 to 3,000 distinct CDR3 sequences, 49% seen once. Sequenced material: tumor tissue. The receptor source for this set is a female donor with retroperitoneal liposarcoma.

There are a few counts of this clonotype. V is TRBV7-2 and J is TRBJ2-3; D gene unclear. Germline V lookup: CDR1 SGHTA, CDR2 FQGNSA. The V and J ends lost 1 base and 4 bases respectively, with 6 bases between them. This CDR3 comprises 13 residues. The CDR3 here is CASSLVFADTQYF. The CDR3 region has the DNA TGTGCCAGCAGCTTAGTATTCGCAGATACGCAGTATTTT.

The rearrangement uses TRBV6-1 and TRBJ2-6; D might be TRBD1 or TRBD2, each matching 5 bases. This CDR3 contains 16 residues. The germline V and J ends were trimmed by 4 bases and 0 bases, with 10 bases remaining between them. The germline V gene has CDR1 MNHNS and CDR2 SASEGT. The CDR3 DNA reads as TGTGCCAGCAGTGTTGAGGGGAGCTCTGGGGCCAACGTCCTGACTTTC. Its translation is CASSVEGSSGANVLTF.

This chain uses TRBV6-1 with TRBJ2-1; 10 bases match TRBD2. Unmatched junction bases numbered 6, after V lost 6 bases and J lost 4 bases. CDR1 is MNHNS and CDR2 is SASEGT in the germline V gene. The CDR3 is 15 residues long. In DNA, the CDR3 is TGTGCCAGCAGAGGAGGGACTAGCGTATACAATGAGCAGTTCTTC. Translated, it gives CASRGGTSVYNEQFF.

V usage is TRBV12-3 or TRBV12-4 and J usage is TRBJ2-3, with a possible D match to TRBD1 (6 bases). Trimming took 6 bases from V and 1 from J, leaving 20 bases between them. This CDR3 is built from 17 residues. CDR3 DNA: TGTGCCAGCAGCAAAACACCACAGGGAACTCGCACAGATACGCAGTATTTT. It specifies CASSKTPQGTRTDTQYF.

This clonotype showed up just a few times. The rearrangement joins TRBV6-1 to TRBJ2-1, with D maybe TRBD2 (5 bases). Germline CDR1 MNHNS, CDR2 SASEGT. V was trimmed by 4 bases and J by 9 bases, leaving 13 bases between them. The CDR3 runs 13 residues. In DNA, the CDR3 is TGTGCCAGCAGTGTCAAGCGAGGAGGTGAGCAGTTCTTC. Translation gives CASSVKRGGEQFF.